This T cell receptor (beta chain) was sequenced during a study of blood T cells in healthy people across ages. This CDR3 spans 16 amino acids. J was trimmed by 6 bases and V by 1 base; bases with no gene match: 7. A second roughly 6 to 11 cycle PCR used barcoded and J-beta primers. From the 5' RACE reads, TCRdb called clonotypes with MiXCR, one entry per CDR3 protein. The data hold about 1 million distinct CDR3 sequences, with 45% observed a single time. Peripheral blood samples of 9 to 10 milliliters were drawn from each donor. In regard to this clonotype: As yet, its antigen is unknown.

Study observations and caveats: A greater number of naive CD4+ cells and higher diversity distinguished long-lived donors from aged donors.

This clonotype was obtained from a woman aged 60-70 years in good health. The rearrangement joins TRBV12-3 or TRBV12-4 to TRBJ2-1; 9 positions match TRBD2. The sample was blood. CDR3 sequence: CASSLVSGGVRNEQFF. CDR3 bases: TGTGCCAGCAGTTTAGTTAGCGGGGGAGTCCGCAATGAGCAGTTCTTC.